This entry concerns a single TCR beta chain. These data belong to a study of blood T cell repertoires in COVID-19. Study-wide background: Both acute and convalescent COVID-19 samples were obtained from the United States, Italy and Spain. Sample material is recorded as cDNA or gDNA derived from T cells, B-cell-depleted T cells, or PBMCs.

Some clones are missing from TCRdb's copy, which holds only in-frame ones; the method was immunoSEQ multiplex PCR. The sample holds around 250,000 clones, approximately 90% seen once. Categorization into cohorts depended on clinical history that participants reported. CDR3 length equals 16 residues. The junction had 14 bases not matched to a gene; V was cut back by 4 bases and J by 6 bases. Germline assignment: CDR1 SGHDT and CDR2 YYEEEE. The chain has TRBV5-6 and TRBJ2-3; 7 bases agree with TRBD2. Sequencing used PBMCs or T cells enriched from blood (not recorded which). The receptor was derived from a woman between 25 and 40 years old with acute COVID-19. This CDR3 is CASSAEQAGRQDTQYF. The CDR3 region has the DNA TGTGCCAGCAGCGCGGAGCAAGCGGGGAGGCAGGATACGCAGTATTTT.